Listed below are T cell receptor beta chains from one sample, sequenced in a study of CD8 T cells in Susac syndrome. MiXCR, applied by TCRdb to the immunoSEQ multiplex PCR reads, yields one record per CDR3 protein. The sample contains roughly 180,000 distinct CDR3 sequences, over 85% of which appear only once. Sequences were obtained from CD4+ T cells from PBMCs. Receptors were obtained from a human donor in good health. The CDR3 runs from the conserved cysteine through the conserved F or W. The D gene is left open where the match is weak. Size tells how often a clone was seen (once, few, many) or the class of an expanded clone, and some rows leave it out.

abundance,v_gene,j_gene,d_gene,CDR3aa,CDR3nt
NA,TRBV27,TRBJ2-7,NA,CASRLRDGAYEQYF,TGTGCCAGCAGACTCCGGGACGGGGCCTACGAGCAGTACTTC
NA,TRBV29-1,TRBJ1-5,TRBD1,CSVAGQGAGGSNQPQHF,TGCAGCGTTGCGGGACAGGGGGCAGGAGGAAGCAATCAGCCCCAGCATTTT
NA,TRBV28,TRBJ2-3,NA,CASSPGGTAGTDTQYF,TGTGCCAGCAGTCCGGGCGGGACTGCGGGGACAGATACGCAGTATTTT
NA,TRBV20-1,TRBJ2-7,NA,CSASEVGEQYF,TGCAGTGCTAGTGAGGTGGGCGAGCAGTACTTC
NA,TRBV27,TRBJ2-5,TRBD2,CASSFQGLVGETQYF,TGTGCCAGCAGTTTCCAGGGACTAGTGGGGGAGACCCAGTACTTC
NA,TRBV29-1,TRBJ1-2,NA,CSVEVGQHYGYTF,TGCAGCGTTGAAGTCGGACAGCACTATGGCTACACCTTC
NA,TRBV7-9,TRBJ2-7,NA,CASSFSVRGNEQYF,TGTGCCAGCAGCTTTAGTGTAAGAGGGAACGAGCAGTACTTC
NA,TRBV29-1,TRBJ2-3,TRBD1,CSADRGTDTQYF,TGCAGCGCGGACAGGGGGACAGATACGCAGTATTTT
NA,TRBV20-1,TRBJ2-2,NA,CSAPMGGRYTGELFF,TGCAGTGCCCCAATGGGGGGCCGGTACACCGGGGAGCTGTTTTTT
NA,TRBV6-2/TRBV6-3,TRBJ1-2,TRBD1,CASSRQGADYGYTF,TGTGCCAGCAGTCGACAGGGGGCGGACTATGGCTACACCTTC
NA,TRBV25-1,TRBJ2-1,NA,CASSGRQGIYNEQFF,TGTGCCAGCAGTGGCCGCCAGGGGATCTACAATGAGCAGTTCTTC
NA,TRBV11-2,TRBJ2-1,TRBD2,CASRPGRGGPYNEQFF,TGTGCCAGCAGACCCGGTAGGGGAGGGCCCTACAATGAGCAGTTCTTC
NA,TRBV28,TRBJ1-5,NA,CASRSVNPGQPQHF,TGTGCCAGCAGATCGGTAAACCCGGGACAGCCCCAGCATTTT
NA,TRBV3-1,TRBJ2-3,TRBD2,CASSTGLATDTQYF,TGTGCCAGCAGCACGGGACTAGCAACGGATACGCAGTATTTT
NA,TRBV6-6,TRBJ2-7,NA,CASSYSERGASYEQYF,TGTGCCAGCAGTTACTCGGAGAGGGGAGCCTCCTACGAGCAGTACTTC
NA,TRBV7-3,TRBJ2-1,NA,CASSPWVSSISEQFF,TGTGCCAGCAGCCCCTGGGTTAGCTCGATCAGTGAGCAGTTCTTC
NA,TRBV2,TRBJ2-7,TRBD1,CASSLTGRSEQYF,TGTGCCAGCAGTCTGACAGGGCGGAGCGAGCAGTACTTC
NA,TRBV2,TRBJ2-3,TRBD2,CASGRATDTQYF,TGTGCCAGCGGGAGGGCCACGGATACGCAGTATTTT
once,TRBV13,TRBJ1-5,NA,CASSLGRQLTQPQHF,TGTGCCAGCAGCTTAGGGCGGCAGCTCACTCAGCCCCAGCATTTT
NA,TRBV29-1,TRBJ1-4,NA,CSVVSSGVDEKLFF,TGCAGCGTTGTAAGCTCAGGGGTTGATGAAAAACTGTTTTTT
NA,TRBV20-1,TRBJ2-5,NA,CSAGRERRETQYF,TGCAGTGCCGGACGGGAGCGGAGGGAGACCCAGTACTTC
NA,TRBV12-3/TRBV12-4,TRBJ2-1,NA,CASSFNRGTYNEQFF,TGTGCCAGCAGTTTTAACCGGGGAACATACAATGAGCAGTTCTTC
NA,TRBV9,TRBJ2-1,NA,CASSVGDSTYNEQFF,TGTGCCAGCAGCGTAGGGGACTCTACCTACAATGAGCAGTTCTTC
NA,TRBV29-1,TRBJ2-3,TRBD2,CSAGTSVRTDTQYF,TGCAGCGCCGGGACTAGCGTTCGCACAGATACGCAGTATTTT
NA,TRBV5-1,TRBJ2-5,NA,CASSLSGVGETQYF,TGCGCCAGCAGCTTGTCGGGGGTTGGGGAGACCCAGTACTTC
NA,TRBV29-1,TRBJ2-6,NA,CSVGGAGANVLTF,TGCAGCGTTGGAGGGGCCGGGGCCAACGTCCTGACTTTC
once,TRBV7-2,TRBJ2-7,NA,CASSINYEQYF,TGTGCCAGCAGCATAAACTACGAGCAGTACTTC
NA,TRBV7-9,TRBJ2-7,NA,CASSSLVRPYEQYF,TGTGCCAGCAGCTCCCTAGTAAGACCCTACGAGCAGTACTTC
NA,TRBV9,TRBJ2-4,TRBD1,CASSAGTGKNIQYF,TGTGCCAGCAGCGCCGGGACAGGGAAAAACATTCAGTACTTC
NA,TRBV7-9,TRBJ2-7,NA,CASSRPRAREISYEQYF,TGTGCCAGCAGCCGCCCCCGGGCCAGGGAGATTTCCTACGAGCAGTACTTC